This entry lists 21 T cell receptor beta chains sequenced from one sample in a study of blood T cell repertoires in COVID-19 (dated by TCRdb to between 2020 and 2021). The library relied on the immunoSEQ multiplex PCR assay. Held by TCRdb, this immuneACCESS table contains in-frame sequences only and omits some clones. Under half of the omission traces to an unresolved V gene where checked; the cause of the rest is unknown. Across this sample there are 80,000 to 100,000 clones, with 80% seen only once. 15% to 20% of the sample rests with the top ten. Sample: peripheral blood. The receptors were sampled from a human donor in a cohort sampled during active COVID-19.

CDR3: CASSLLAGVEETQYF. The CDR3 DNA sequence: TGTGCCAGCAGCTTATTGGCGGGAGTGGAGGAGACCCAGTACTTC. J is TRBJ2-5 and V is TRBV11-2; 7 positions agree with TRBD2. The CDR3 is 15 residues long. V shed 2 bases and J 5 bases; nucleotides not matched to a gene: 8. Germline assignment: CDR1 SGHAT and CDR2 FQNNGV.

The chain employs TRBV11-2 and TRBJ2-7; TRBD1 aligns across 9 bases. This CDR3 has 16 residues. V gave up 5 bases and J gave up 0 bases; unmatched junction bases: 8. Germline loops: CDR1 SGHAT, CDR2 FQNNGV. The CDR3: CASSLGPDRGSYEQYF. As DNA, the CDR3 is TGTGCCAGCAGCCTAGGACCGGACAGGGGCTCCTACGAGCAGTACTTC.

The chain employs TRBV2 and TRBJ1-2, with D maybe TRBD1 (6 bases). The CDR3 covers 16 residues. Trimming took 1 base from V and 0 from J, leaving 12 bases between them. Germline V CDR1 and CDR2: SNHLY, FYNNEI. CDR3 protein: CASSEVTGLPNYGYTF. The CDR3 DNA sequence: TGTGCCAGCAGTGAAGTGACAGGCCTACCTAACTATGGCTACACCTTC. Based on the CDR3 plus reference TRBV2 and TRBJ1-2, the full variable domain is EPEVTQTPSHQVTQMGQEVILRCVPISNHLYFYWYRQILGQKVEFLVSFYNNEISEKSEIFDDQFSVERPDGSNFTLKIRSTKLEDSAMYFCASSEVTGLPNYGYTFGSGTRLTVV.

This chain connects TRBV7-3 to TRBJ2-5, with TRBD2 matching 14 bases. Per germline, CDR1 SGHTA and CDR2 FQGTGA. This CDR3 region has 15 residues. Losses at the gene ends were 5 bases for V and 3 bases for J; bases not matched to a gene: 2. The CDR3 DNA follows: TGTGCCAGCAGCCCGGGACTAGCGGGAGAAGAGACCCAGTACTTC. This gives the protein CASSPGLAGEETQYF.

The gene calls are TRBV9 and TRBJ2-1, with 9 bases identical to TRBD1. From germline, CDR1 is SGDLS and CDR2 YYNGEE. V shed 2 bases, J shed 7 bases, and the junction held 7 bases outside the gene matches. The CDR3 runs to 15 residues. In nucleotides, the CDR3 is TGTGCCAGCAGCGTCACCGGGACAGGGTCGAATGAGCAGTTCTTC. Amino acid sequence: CASSVTGTGSNEQFF.

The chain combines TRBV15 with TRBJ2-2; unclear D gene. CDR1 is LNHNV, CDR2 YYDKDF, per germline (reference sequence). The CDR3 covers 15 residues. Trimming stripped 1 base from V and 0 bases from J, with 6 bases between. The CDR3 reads CATSRAKTNTGELFF. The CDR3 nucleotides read TGTGCCACCAGCAGAGCAAAAACGAACACCGGGGAGCTGTTTTTT.

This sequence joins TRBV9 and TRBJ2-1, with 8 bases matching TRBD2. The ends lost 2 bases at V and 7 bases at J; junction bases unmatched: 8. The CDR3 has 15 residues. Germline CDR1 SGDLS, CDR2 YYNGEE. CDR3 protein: CASSVRSGSNNEQFF. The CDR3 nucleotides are TGTGCCAGCAGCGTTAGGAGCGGGAGTAATAATGAGCAGTTCTTC.

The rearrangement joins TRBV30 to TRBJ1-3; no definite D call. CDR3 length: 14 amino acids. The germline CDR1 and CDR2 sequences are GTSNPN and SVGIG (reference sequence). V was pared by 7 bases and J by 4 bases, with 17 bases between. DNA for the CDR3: TGTGCCTCGAACGCTCCAGTAGCCGGAAACACCATATATTTT. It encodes CASNAPVAGNTIYF.

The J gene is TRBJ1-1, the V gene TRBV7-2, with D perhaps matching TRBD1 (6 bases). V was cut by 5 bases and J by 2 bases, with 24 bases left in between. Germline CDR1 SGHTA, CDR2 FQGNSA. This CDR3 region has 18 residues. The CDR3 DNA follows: TGTGCCAGCAGCCCAGGAGGCACCAGGGGACACCTTAACACTGAAGCTTTCTTT. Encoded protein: CASSPGGTRGHLNTEAFF.

This chain's CDR3 is CASSPPLRSSGANVLTF. In DNA, the CDR3 is TGTGCCAGCAGTCCCCCTTTGCGGAGCTCTGGGGCCAACGTCCTGACTTTC. V usage is TRBV27 and J usage is TRBJ2-6; D not certain. Germline V CDR1 and CDR2: MNHEY, SMNVEV (reference sequence). CDR3 length: 17 amino acids. Trimming shortened V by 5 bases and J by 0 bases, and 14 bases separated the two germline ends.

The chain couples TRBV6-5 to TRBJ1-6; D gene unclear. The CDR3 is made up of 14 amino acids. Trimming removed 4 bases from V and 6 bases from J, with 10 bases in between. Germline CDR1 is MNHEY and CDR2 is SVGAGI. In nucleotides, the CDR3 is TGTGCCAGCAGTTCCCGCGGGCCTAATTCACCCCTCCACTTT. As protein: CASSSRGPNSPLHF.

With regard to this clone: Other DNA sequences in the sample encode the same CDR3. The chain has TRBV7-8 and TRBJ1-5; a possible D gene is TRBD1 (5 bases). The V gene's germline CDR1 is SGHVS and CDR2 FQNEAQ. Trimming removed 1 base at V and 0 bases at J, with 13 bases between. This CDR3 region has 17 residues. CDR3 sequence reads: CASSLVSAGGSNQPQHF. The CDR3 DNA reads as TGTGCCAGCAGCTTAGTCTCAGCGGGGGGTAGCAATCAGCCCCAGCATTTT. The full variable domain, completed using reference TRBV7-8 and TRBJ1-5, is GAGVSQSPRYKVAKRGQDVALRCDPISGHVSLFWYQQALGQGPEFLTYFQNEAQLDKSGLPSDRFFAERPEGSVSTLKIQRTQQEDSAVYLCASSLVSAGGSNQPQHFGDGTRLSIL.

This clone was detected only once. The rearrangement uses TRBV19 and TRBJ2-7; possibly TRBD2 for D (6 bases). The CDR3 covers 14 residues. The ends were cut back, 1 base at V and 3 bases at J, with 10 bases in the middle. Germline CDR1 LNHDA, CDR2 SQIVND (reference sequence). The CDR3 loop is CASSIAASVYEQYF. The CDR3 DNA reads TGTGCCAGTAGTATAGCGGCTAGCGTCTACGAGCAGTACTTC.

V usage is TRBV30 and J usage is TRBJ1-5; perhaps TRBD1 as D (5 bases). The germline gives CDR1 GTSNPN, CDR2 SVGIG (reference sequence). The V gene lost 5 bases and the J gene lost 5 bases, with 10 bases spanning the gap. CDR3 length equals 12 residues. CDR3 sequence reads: CAWGGGDQPQHF. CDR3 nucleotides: TGTGCCTGGGGCGGGGGAGATCAGCCCCAGCATTTT.

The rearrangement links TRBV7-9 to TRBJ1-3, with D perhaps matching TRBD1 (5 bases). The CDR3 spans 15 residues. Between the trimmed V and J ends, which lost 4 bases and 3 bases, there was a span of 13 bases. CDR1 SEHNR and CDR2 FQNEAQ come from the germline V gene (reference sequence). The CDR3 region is CASSSTAGGGNTIYF. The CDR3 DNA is TGTGCCAGCAGCTCGACGGCGGGGGGTGGAAACACCATATATTTT.

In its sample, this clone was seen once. Here the CDR3 reads CASSLQGARETQYF. As DNA, the CDR3 is TGTGCCAGCAGCCTACAGGGGGCTAGAGAGACCCAGTACTTC. The chain joins TRBV11-2 to TRBJ2-5, with 9 bases lining up with TRBD1. Looked up from germline, CDR1 is SGHAT and CDR2 is FQNNGV. The J segment lost 4 bases and the V segment lost 5 bases, leaving 5 bases of the junction unmatched. The CDR3 length is 14 residues.

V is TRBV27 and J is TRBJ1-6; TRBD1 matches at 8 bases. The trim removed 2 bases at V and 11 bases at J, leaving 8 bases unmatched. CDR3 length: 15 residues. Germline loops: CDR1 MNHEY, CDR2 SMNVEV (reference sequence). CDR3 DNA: TGTGCCAGCAGTTTACGCGGACAGGGTATTGCACCCCTCCACTTT. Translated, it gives CASSLRGQGIAPLHF.

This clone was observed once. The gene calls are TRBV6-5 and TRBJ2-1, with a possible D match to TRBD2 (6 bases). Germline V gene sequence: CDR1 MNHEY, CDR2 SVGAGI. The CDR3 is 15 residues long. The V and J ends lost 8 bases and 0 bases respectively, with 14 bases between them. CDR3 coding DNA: TGTGCCAGCCGCCAGGGCGGGATCTCCTACAATGAGCAGTTCTTC. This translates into CASRQGGISYNEQFF.

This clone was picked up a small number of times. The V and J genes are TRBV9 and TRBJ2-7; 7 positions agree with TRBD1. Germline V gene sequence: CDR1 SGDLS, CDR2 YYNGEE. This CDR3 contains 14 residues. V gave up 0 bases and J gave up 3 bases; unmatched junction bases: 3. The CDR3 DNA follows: TGTGCCAGCAGCGTAGACCCAGGGGGCTACGAGCAGTACTTC. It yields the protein CASSVDPGGYEQYF.

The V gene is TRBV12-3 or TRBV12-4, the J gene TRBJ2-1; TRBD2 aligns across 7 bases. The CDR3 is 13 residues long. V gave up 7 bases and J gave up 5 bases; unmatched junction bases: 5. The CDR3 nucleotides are TGTGCCAGCACCTTAGGGAGGGACAATGAGCAGTTCTTC. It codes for CASTLGRDNEQFF.

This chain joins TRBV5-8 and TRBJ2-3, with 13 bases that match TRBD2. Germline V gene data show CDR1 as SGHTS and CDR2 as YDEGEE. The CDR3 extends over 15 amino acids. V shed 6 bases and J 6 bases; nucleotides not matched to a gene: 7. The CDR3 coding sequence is TGTGCCAGCAACTATAGGACTAGCGGGAGCGATACGCAGTATTTT. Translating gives CASNYRTSGSDTQYF. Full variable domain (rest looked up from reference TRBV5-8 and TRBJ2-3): EAGVTQSPTHLIKTRGQQATLRCSPISGHTSVYWYQQALGLGLQFLLWYDEGEERNRGNFPPRFSGRQFPNYSSELNVNALELEDSALYLCASNYRTSGSDTQYFGPGTRLTVL.